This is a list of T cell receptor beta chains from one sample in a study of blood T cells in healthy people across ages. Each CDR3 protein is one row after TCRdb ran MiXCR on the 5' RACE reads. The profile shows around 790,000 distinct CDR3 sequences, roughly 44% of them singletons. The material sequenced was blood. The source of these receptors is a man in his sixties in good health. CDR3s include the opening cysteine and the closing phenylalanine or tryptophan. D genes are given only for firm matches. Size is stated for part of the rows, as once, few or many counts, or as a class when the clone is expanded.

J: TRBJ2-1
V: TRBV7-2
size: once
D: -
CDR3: CASSLNRGQRGEKFF
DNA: TGTGCCAGCAGCTTAAATAGGGGTCAGCGCGGTGAGAAGTTCTTC

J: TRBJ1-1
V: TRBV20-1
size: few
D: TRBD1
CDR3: CSAPWRGQPNTEAFF
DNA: TGCAGTGCTCCTTGGAGGGGACAGCCGAACACTGAAGCTTTCTTT

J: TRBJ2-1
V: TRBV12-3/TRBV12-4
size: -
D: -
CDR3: CASSCWQGNEQFF
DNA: TGTGCCAGCAGTTGCTGGCAGGGGAATGAGCAGTTCTTC

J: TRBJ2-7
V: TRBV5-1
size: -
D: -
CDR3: CASSLGTESYEQYF
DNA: TGCGCCAGCAGCTTGGGGACAGAGTCCTACGAGCAGTACTTC

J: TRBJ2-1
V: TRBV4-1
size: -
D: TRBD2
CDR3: CTSSLGTSGQETQFF
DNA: TGCACCAGCAGCCTTGGGACTAGCGGGCAAGAGACCCAGTTCTTC

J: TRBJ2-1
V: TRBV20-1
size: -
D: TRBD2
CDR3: CSAKGLHNEQFF
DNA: TGCAGTGCTAAGGGACTACACAATGAGCAGTTCTTC

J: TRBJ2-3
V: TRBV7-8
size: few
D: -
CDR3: CASSPDVATSTDTQYF
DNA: TGTGCCAGCAGCCCCGACGTGGCCACTAGCACAGATACGCAGTATTTT

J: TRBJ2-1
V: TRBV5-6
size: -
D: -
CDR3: CASSYYGLSYNEQFF
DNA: TGTGCCAGCAGTTACTATGGCCTCTCCTACAATGAGCAGTTCTTC

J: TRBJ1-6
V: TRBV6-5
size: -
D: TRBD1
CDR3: CASSYRGPANYNSPLHF
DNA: TGTGCCAGCAGTTATAGGGGGCCGGCTAACTATAATTCACCCCTCCACTTT

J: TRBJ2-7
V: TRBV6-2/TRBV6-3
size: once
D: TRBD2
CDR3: CASSYSPSGGASYEQYF
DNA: TGTGCCAGCAGTTACTCCCCTAGCGGGGGGGCATCCTACGAGCAGTACTTC

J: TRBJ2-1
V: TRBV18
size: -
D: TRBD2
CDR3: CASSPVELAGSKYNEQFF
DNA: TGTGCCAGCTCACCAGTGGAACTAGCGGGGAGTAAATACAATGAGCAGTTCTTC